These T cell receptor beta chains were read from a single sample in a study of blood T cell repertoires in COVID-19. Sequenced by immunoSEQ multiplex PCR; TCRdb stores in-frame clones only, minus some. The top ten hold approximately 4.1% of the sample, which has approximately 300,000 clones, over 75% seen once. Sequencing used PBMCs or T cells enriched from blood (not recorded which). These receptors all stem from a young man who had recovered from COVID-19. Both conserved end residues are part of each CDR3. Fields, in order: V gene, D gene, CDR3 length, J gene, clone size, CDR3 DNA, CDR3 protein. A D gene is named only where the DNA matches it firmly. Clone size is not always given. Where it is, it says once, few, many or a class for expanded clones.

TRBV11-2	NA	16	TRBJ2-7	NA	TGTGCCAGCAGCTGGCCCGAGCGCGGGCCGACCTACGAGCAGTACTTC	CASSWPERGPTYEQYF
TRBV3-1/TRBV3-2	TRBD2	17	TRBJ2-5	NA	TGTGCCAGCAGCCATGGACTAGCGGGAGGCCCCCAAGAGACCCAGTACTTC	CASSHGLAGGPQETQYF
TRBV3-1/TRBV3-2	NA	14	TRBJ2-5	NA	TGTGCCAGCAGCGGACAAATAGGGTCAGAGACCCAGTACTTC	CASSGQIGSETQYF
TRBV7-9	NA	15	TRBJ2-6	once	TGTGCCAGCAGTAACATGATCTCTGGGGCCAACGTCCTGACTTTC	CASSNMISGANVLTF
TRBV10-2	TRBD1	19	TRBJ1-3	NA	TGCGCCAGCAGTCTCGCGGGGGGAAGCCGGGACAGGGCTGGAAACACCATATATTTT	CASSLAGGSRDRAGNTIYF
TRBV5-1	TRBD2	14	TRBJ2-1	few	TGCGCCAGCAGCTTGGGGACTAGCAGCAATGAGCAGTTCTTC	CASSLGTSSNEQFF
TRBV12-5	TRBD1	17	TRBJ2-7	NA	TGTGCTAGTGGTTTGACCCTCCCGGGACAGGGGACCTACGAGCAGTACTTC	CASGLTLPGQGTYEQYF
TRBV9	TRBD1	14	TRBJ2-1	NA	TGTGCCAGCAGTTCTTACAGGGACAGGGGACGGCAGTTCTTC	CASSSYRDRGRQFF
TRBV6-5	NA	15	TRBJ1-4	NA	TGTGCCAGCAGCACCGGGACTATGGGGAATGAAAAACTGTTTTTT	CASSTGTMGNEKLFF
TRBV7-9	TRBD2	15	TRBJ2-3	NA	TGTGCCAGCAGCTTAGTGACTAGCGGATTGGATACGCAGTATTTT	CASSLVTSGLDTQYF
TRBV5-1	NA	15	TRBJ1-1	NA	TGCGCCAGCAGCTTGGCGGGGGAGAGAAACACTGAAGCTTTCTTT	CASSLAGERNTEAFF